Listed below are T cell receptor beta chains from one sample, sequenced in a study of blood T cell repertoires in COVID-19. Only in-frame clones appear in the TCRdb table, and some are missing; sequencing was by immunoSEQ multiplex PCR. The table includes roughly 290,000 clones, 87% detected once. Sequencing was performed on PBMCs or T cells enriched from blood (not recorded which). The receptor source for this set is a woman in her forties who had recovered from COVID-19. The CDR3 runs from the conserved cysteine through the conserved F or W. The D gene is left open where the match is weak. Clone size is not always given. Where it is, it says once, few, many or a class for expanded clones.

TRBJ2-3,NA,TRBD2,TRBV5-1,TGCGCCAGCAGCTTGAGTCTAGCGGGAGCGCGAGATACGCAGTATTTT,CASSLSLAGARDTQYF
TRBJ1-2,NA,NA,TRBV30,TGTGCCAACCAACAGGGATTAGCTAACTATGGCTACACCTTC,CANQQGLANYGYTF
TRBJ2-1,NA,TRBD2,TRBV14,TGTGCCAGCAGCCCGCCGGGAGGCGAGTTCTTC,CASSPPGGEFF
TRBJ2-7,NA,NA,TRBV27,TGTGCCAGTTACCTGAGCCACTACGAGCAGTACTTC,CASYLSHYEQYF
TRBJ2-1,once,NA,TRBV24-1,TGTGCCACCTCCGACGGGAGAATGCGGGGCCTTTACAATGAGCAGTTCTTC,CATSDGRMRGLYNEQFF
TRBJ1-1,once,NA,TRBV10-3,TGTGCCATGGGGAGGGGGAACACTGAAGCTTTCTTT,CAMGRGNTEAFF
TRBJ1-4,NA,TRBD1,TRBV7-9,TGTGCCAGCAGCTTGACCGGGACAGGGAATGAAAAACTGTTTTTT,CASSLTGTGNEKLFF
TRBJ2-3,NA,TRBD2,TRBV7-9,TGTGCCAGCAGCTACCAAGCGGGAGTGTTAGATACGCAGTATTTT,CASSYQAGVLDTQYF
TRBJ2-5,NA,NA,TRBV7-2,TGTGCCAGCAGCACTAGATTGGGGACCCAGTACTTC,CASSTRLGTQYF
TRBJ1-2,NA,NA,TRBV11-3,TGTGCCAGCAGCTTCCCTGGAGCAAACTATGGCTACACCTTC,CASSFPGANYGYTF
TRBJ2-1,NA,NA,TRBV2,TGTGCCAGCAGTCATACTATGAATGGTTACAATGAGCAGTTCTTC,CASSHTMNGYNEQFF
TRBJ1-3,NA,NA,TRBV4-1,TGCGCCAGCAGCCAACTGGCTGCTTACTCTGGAAACACCATATATTTT,CASSQLAAYSGNTIYF
TRBJ1-6,NA,NA,TRBV7-2,TGTGCCAGCGGACGAAAAGGGGATAATTCACCCCTCCACTTT,CASGRKGDNSPLHF
TRBJ1-4,NA,TRBD1,TRBV7-9,TGTGCCAGCAGCGCCTACAGGGGAGGTAATGAAAAACTGTTTTTT,CASSAYRGGNEKLFF
TRBJ2-7,NA,NA,TRBV10-3,TGTGCCATCCTGGGGCGTCTAGCGATCTACGAGCAGTACTTC,CAILGRLAIYEQYF
TRBJ2-5,NA,TRBD2,TRBV27,TGTGCCAGCAGTTCCCCCTCGCGGGAGGGCCGGGAGACCCAGTACTTC,CASSSPSREGRETQYF
TRBJ2-7,NA,TRBD2,TRBV7-9,TGTGCCAGCAGCTTCGGGACTAGCTCTAACGAGCAGTACTTC,CASSFGTSSNEQYF
TRBJ2-4,NA,TRBD1,TRBV5-4,TGTGCCAGCAGCACACAGGGGGTTAAAAACATTCAGTACTTC,CASSTQGVKNIQYF
TRBJ1-2,NA,TRBD1,TRBV7-2,TGTGCCAGCAGCTTAAATGGCAGGGGGTCGGAAGGCTACACCTTC,CASSLNGRGSEGYTF
TRBJ1-2,NA,NA,TRBV19,TGTGCCAGTAGGCCATCGGGATACGAGGATGGCTACACCTTC,CASRPSGYEDGYTF
TRBJ2-1,few,NA,TRBV7-2,TGTGCCAGCAGCCTAGTCGGAGCGGGCCACTACAATGAGCAGTTCTTC,CASSLVGAGHYNEQFF
TRBJ2-5,NA,NA,TRBV2,TGTGCCAGCAGGCCAGGGGGGGAGACCCAGTACTTC,CASRPGGETQYF
TRBJ2-1,once,TRBD2,TRBV10-3,TGTGCCACTAGCGGAACGTCCAATGAGCAGTTCTTC,CATSGTSNEQFF
TRBJ2-5,NA,TRBD1,TRBV27,TGTGCCAGCAGTTCCCCGACAGGGGGCCAAGAGACCCAGTACTTC,CASSSPTGGQETQYF
TRBJ2-5,NA,TRBD2,TRBV6-5,TGTGCCAGCAAGAAGCGGGGCCAATTGAGAACCCAGTACTTC,CASKKRGQLRTQYF
TRBJ2-5,NA,TRBD2,TRBV20-1,TGCAGTGCTAGTCTCCCACTAGCGGGAGGGCCAAAGACCCAGTACTTC,CSASLPLAGGPKTQYF
TRBJ1-5,NA,NA,TRBV30,TGTGCCTGGAGTGCACGGGACAATCAGCCCCAGCATTTT,CAWSARDNQPQHF
TRBJ1-5,NA,NA,TRBV18,TGTGCCAGCTCACCGTCGGAGGGACGGATAAATCAGCCCCAGCATTTT,CASSPSEGRINQPQHF
TRBJ2-1,NA,TRBD2,TRBV19,TGTGCCAGTAGTAGGACCCTAGCGGCCCTCTACAATGAGCAGTTCTTC,CASSRTLAALYNEQFF
TRBJ2-1,NA,NA,TRBV2,TGTGCCAGCAGTGAATCGCTAGTCTATGAGCAGTTCTTC,CASSESLVYEQFF
TRBJ1-2,NA,NA,TRBV6-5,TGTGCCAGCAGCCTAACAGGGATCTATGGCTACACCTTC,CASSLTGIYGYTF
TRBJ2-7,NA,TRBD1,TRBV19,TGTGCCAGTAGTCCGGGACAGACGCCGTCCTACGAGCAGTACTTC,CASSPGQTPSYEQYF
TRBJ1-5,once,TRBD1,TRBV19,TGTGCCAGTAGTCAGGGGGCGGGTAATCAGCCCCAGCATTTT,CASSQGAGNQPQHF
TRBJ1-5,once,NA,TRBV2,TGTGCCAGCAGTACGCAGGGGTTAGGACAGCCCCAGCATTTT,CASSTQGLGQPQHF
TRBJ1-4,NA,NA,TRBV28,TGTGCCAGCACCCAAGGAGGGGTAGGTGAAAAACTGTTTTTT,CASTQGGVGEKLFF
TRBJ2-1,NA,NA,TRBV6-5,TGTGCCAGCAGGCCACAGGGGGGGGATTACAATGAGCAGTTCTTC,CASRPQGGDYNEQFF
TRBJ1-5,NA,TRBD1,TRBV6-5,TGTGCCAGCAGACCGACAGGGGGCAGGCAGCCCCAGCATTTT,CASRPTGGRQPQHF
TRBJ1-5,NA,NA,TRBV12-3/TRBV12-4,TGTGCCAGCAGTTTAATCCAGGATCAGCCCCAGCATTTT,CASSLIQDQPQHF
TRBJ2-1,NA,TRBD2,TRBV7-2,TGTGCCAGCAGCTCGCCTAGCGGGAATTTTCCTGAGCAGTTCTTC,CASSSPSGNFPEQFF
TRBJ2-4,NA,NA,TRBV28,TGTGCCAGCAGTTCCAGGGTGGGAAACATTCAGTACTTC,CASSSRVGNIQYF
TRBJ2-2,NA,TRBD2,TRBV19,TGTGCCAGTAGAGGGACTAGCGCGACCGGGGAGCTGTTTTTT,CASRGTSATGELFF
TRBJ2-5,NA,TRBD2,TRBV7-9,TGTGCCAGCAGCTTTTCCGGGACTAGAGAGGAGACCCAGTACTTC,CASSFSGTREETQYF
TRBJ2-1,few,NA,TRBV5-4,TGTGCCAGCAGCTACCGGCGGGACTACAATGAGCAGTTCTTC,CASSYRRDYNEQFF
TRBJ2-7,few,TRBD2,TRBV9,TGTGCCAGCAGCGTAGAGGCTAGCGGCCGCTACGAGCAGTACTTC,CASSVEASGRYEQYF
TRBJ1-1,once,NA,TRBV11-2,TGTGCCAGCAGCGACAGAGCGGGGATCACTGAAGCTTTCTTT,CASSDRAGITEAFF
TRBJ1-2,NA,NA,TRBV11-2,TGTGCCAGCAGAGAGCTCCGGGAAGCAGCGGAGACCTTC,CASRELREAAETF
TRBJ2-3,NA,NA,TRBV12-2,TGTGCAAGTCGCTTAGCGATTTGGCTAGCGTGCCCCACAGATACGCAGTATTTT,CASRLAIWLACPTDTQYF
TRBJ2-3,NA,TRBD1,TRBV18,TGTGCCAGCTCATCGGGACAGGGGATAGATACGCAGTATTTT,CASSSGQGIDTQYF
TRBJ2-1,few,TRBD2,TRBV10-3,TGTGCCATCAGTAGAGCGGGAGACTCCTACAATGAGCAGTTCTTC,CAISRAGDSYNEQFF
TRBJ2-7,NA,TRBD2,TRBV9,TGTGCCAGCAGCTTAAGACTAGCGGGCGAGCAGTACTTC,CASSLRLAGEQYF
TRBJ2-1,NA,TRBD2,TRBV7-9,TGTGCCAGCACCCTCGCTAGCGGTTTTTACAATGAGCAGTTCTTC,CASTLASGFYNEQFF
TRBJ2-3,NA,TRBD2,TRBV18,TGTGCCAGCTCACCCCTAGGGACTAGCGGGAGAGGGACAGATACGCAGTATTTT,CASSPLGTSGRGTDTQYF
TRBJ1-4,NA,NA,TRBV25-1,TGTGCCAGCAGTGAAGTCTCAACTAATGAAAAACTGTTTTTT,CASSEVSTNEKLFF
TRBJ1-4,NA,NA,TRBV3-1/TRBV3-2,TGTGCCAGCAGCCAACAGGGAACCGAAAAACTGTTTTTT,CASSQQGTEKLFF
TRBJ2-7,NA,TRBD2,TRBV2,TGTGCCAGCACCCGGGGGGTGGACGACTCCTACGAGCAGTACTTC,CASTRGVDDSYEQYF